These 24 T cell receptor beta chains were sequenced from one sample in a study of early T cells in non-severe SARS-CoV-2 infection. TCRdb passed the 5' RACE reads through MiXCR, listing each CDR3 protein once. The table includes 50,000 to 75,000 distinct CDR3 sequences, less than 9.5% detected once. Specimen: whole blood, collected at baseline. These receptors were obtained from an adult who was a healthcare worker with PCR-confirmed SARS-CoV-2 infection or an uninfected control (not recorded which).

Many counts were recorded for this clonotype. This sequence joins TRBV20-1 and TRBJ2-7; 9 nucleotides align to TRBD1. The CDR3 extends over 14 amino acids. Germline V gives CDR1 DFQATT, CDR2 SNEGSKA (reference sequence). With V trimmed by 1 base and J by 4 bases, 5 bases remained unmatched. CDR3 residues: CSARGDRDFYEQYF. The CDR3 bases are TGCAGTGCTAGAGGGGACAGGGATTTTTACGAGCAGTACTTC.

Within the sample, this clonotype is medium-sized (0.01 to 0.1%). This chain joins TRBV7-3 and TRBJ1-1; maybe TRBD1 (6 bases). Germline loops: CDR1 SGHTA, CDR2 FQGTGA. The CDR3 totals 20 residues. The V gene lost 1 base and the J gene lost 1 base, with 25 bases spanning the gap. The CDR3 DNA is TGTGCCAGCAGCTTAAAAACCCCCGACAGGAGGAGACGAGGGAACACTGAAGCTTTCTTT. This sequence encodes CASSLKTPDRRRRGNTEAFF. The full variable domain, its missing parts supplied by reference TRBV7-3 and TRBJ1-1, is GAGVSQTPSNKVTEKGKYVELRCDPISGHTALYWYRQSLGQGPEFLIYFQGTGAADDSGLPNDRFFAVRPEGSVSTLKIQRTERGDSAVYLCASSLKTPDRRRRGNTEAFFGQGTRLTVV.

The rearrangement joins TRBV10-3 to TRBJ1-1; D uncertain. Trimming cost V 2 bases and J 6 bases, with 10 bases left between them. This CDR3 contains 13 residues. Germline CDR1 ENHRY, CDR2 SYGVKD. The CDR3 spells CAISEARLPEAFF. CDR3 coding DNA: TGTGCCATCAGTGAGGCCAGACTTCCTGAAGCTTTCTTT.

This clonotype has only a few counts. J is TRBJ2-7 and V is TRBV6-6; the match to TRBD1 covers 7 bases. The CDR3 is 13 residues long. The germline gives CDR1 MNHNY, CDR2 SVGAGI (reference sequence). V lost 3 bases, J lost 9 bases, and 8 bases stayed unmatched. The CDR3 coding sequence is TGTGCCAGCAGTTATTCCTGGGACAGATGGCAGTACTTC. It encodes CASSYSWDRWQYF.

This clonotype was counted many times. The chain carries TRBV3-1 and TRBJ1-5, with no clear D. The V gene's germline CDR1 is LGHDT and CDR2 YNNKEL (reference sequence). CDR3 length: 14 residues. Trimming cost V 1 base and J 7 bases, with 11 bases left between them. Here the CDR3 reads CASSQAGIGQPQHF. The CDR3 region has the DNA TGTGCCAGCAGCCAAGCCGGAATAGGACAGCCCCAGCATTTT.

A few counts support this clonotype. The chain recombines TRBV4-3 with TRBJ1-5; no clear D gene. This CDR3 contains 15 residues. Germline V lookup: CDR1 LGHNA, CDR2 YSLEER. V lost 1 base and J 3 bases, leaving 10 bases between the germline ends. CDR3 sequence reads: CASSQGLGLNQPQHF. CDR3 nucleotides: TGCGCCAGCAGCCAAGGGCTGGGCCTCAATCAGCCCCAGCATTTT.

The V call is TRBV12-3 or TRBV12-4, the J call TRBJ2-1; 13 nucleotides line up with TRBD2. J lost 7 bases, V lost 5 bases, and 11 bases had no gene match. The CDR3 runs to 17 residues. CDR3 sequence: CASSETSGRTSKNEQFF. DNA for the CDR3: TGTGCCAGCAGTGAGACTAGCGGGAGGACTAGTAAGAATGAGCAGTTCTTC.

In its sample, this clonotype was seen a few times. At one end the junction does not follow the germline gene, possibly because of a read error. This chain joins TRBV20-1 and TRBJ2-2; 9 nucleotides agree with TRBD2. Germline V lookup: CDR1 DFQATT, CDR2 SNEGSKA (reference sequence). The CDR3 has 15 residues. The CDR3 DNA is TGCAGTGCTCGAGAGGCGGGAGGGGGAACCGGGGAGCTGTTTTTT. This gives the protein CSAREAGGGTGELFF.

The chain employs TRBV3-1 and TRBJ2-3; TRBD2 is a possible D gene (6 bases). The V end was cut by 1 base, the J end by 1 base, with 12 bases between. The CDR3 covers 16 residues. Germline V gene sequence: CDR1 LGHDT, CDR2 YNNKEL (reference sequence). The CDR3 nucleotides read TGTGCCAGCAGCCAAGGCGGGGAATTCCGCACAGATACGCAGTATTTT. It specifies CASSQGGEFRTDTQYF.

This clonotype was picked up a small number of times. A much larger clone lies one base from this, so it may be a read error. V gene TRBV5-5 combines with J gene TRBJ2-7; TRBD1 might be the D (7 bases). The CDR3 contains 13 residues. V shed 4 bases and J shed 2 bases, with 10 bases lying between them. The germline V gene encodes CDR1 SGHKS and CDR2 YYEKEE (reference sequence). CDR3 coding DNA: TGTGCCAGCAGCCAGGGGGGAGCCTACGAGCAGTACTTC. Encoded protein: CASSQGGAYEQYF.

This clonotype was detected many times. The CDR3 bases are TGTGCCAGCAGCCGGGACCCCGGGGGAAATCAGCCCCAGCATTTT. Protein: CASSRDPGGNQPQHF. This chain links TRBV9 with TRBJ1-5, with D possibly TRBD1 on 5 matching bases. Germline CDR1 is SGDLS and CDR2 is YYNGEE. V was trimmed by 4 bases and J by 4 bases, leaving 15 bases between them. The CDR3 consists of 15 residues.

The J gene is TRBJ2-3, the V gene TRBV11-2, with D unresolved. This CDR3 spans 12 amino acids. Germline CDR1 reads SGHAT; CDR2 reads FQNNGV. The V end lost 5 bases, the J end lost 2 bases, and 5 bases lay between the germline ends. CDR3 in amino acids: CASSPFTDTQYF. The CDR3 DNA is TGTGCCAGCAGCCCTTTCACAGATACGCAGTATTTT.

This sequence joins TRBV4-3 and TRBJ1-1; TRBD1 might be the D (5 bases). Trimming took off 1 base at V and 12 bases at J, with 18 bases between the two ends. Looked up from germline, CDR1 is LGHNA and CDR2 is YSLEER. CDR3 length: 14 amino acids. The CDR3 region is CASSQAYRDWISFF. Written as DNA, the CDR3 is TGCGCCAGCAGCCAAGCTTACCGGGACTGGATCTCTTTCTTT.

In this sample, this clonotype turned up many times. The chain uses TRBV5-1 and TRBJ1-2, with no clear D. The CDR3 is 12 residues long. Per germline, CDR1 SGHRS and CDR2 YFSETQ. V dropped 3 bases and J dropped 8 bases, with 11 bases sitting between them. The CDR3 reads CASSSEKYGYTF. CDR3 coding DNA: TGCGCCAGCAGCTCAGAGAAGTACGGCTACACCTTC.

The chain has TRBV29-1 and TRBJ2-6; 10 bases match TRBD1. Germline CDR1 is SQVTM and CDR2 is ANQGSEA. The V gene end was trimmed by 5 bases and the J gene end by 0 bases; junction bases not matched to a gene: 7. The length of the CDR3 is 17 residues. The CDR3 DNA reads as TGCAGCGTTTCCCCGGGACAGGGGAGCTCTGGGGCCAACGTCCTGACTTTC. It is translated as CSVSPGQGSSGANVLTF.

A note on this clonotype: A much bigger clone sits one base away, suggesting this may be a read error. The chain employs TRBV2 and TRBJ2-1, with 11 nucleotides matching TRBD2. Unmatched junction bases numbered 1, after V lost 2 bases and J lost 4 bases. This CDR3 contains 15 residues. Germline values: CDR1 SNHLY, CDR2 FYNNEI. The CDR3 here is CASSELAGGYNEQFF. CDR3 coding DNA: TGTGCCAGCAGTGAACTAGCGGGAGGATACAATGAGCAGTTCTTC.

V is TRBV5-4 and J is TRBJ2-1; 9 bases fit TRBD2. The CDR3 extends over 14 amino acids. Unmatched junction bases numbered 12, after V lost 8 bases and J lost 9 bases. Germline loops: CDR1 SGHNT, CDR2 YYREEE (reference sequence). The CDR3 nucleotides read TGTGCCAGTAGAGCGGGAGGCCGAGGCCCTGAGCAGTTCTTC. Its translation: CASRAGGRGPEQFF.

The V and J genes are TRBV10-3 and TRBJ2-7, with 7 bases matching TRBD2. This CDR3 has 14 amino acids. The V and J ends lost 5 bases and 4 bases, in that order; junction bases with no gene match: 8. Germline V CDR1 and CDR2: ENHRY, SYGVKD. CDR3 in DNA: TGTGCCATCAGTAAGGACGGGAGGCAGTACGAGCAGTACTTC. This codes for CAISKDGRQYEQYF.

This clonotype has a count of ten or more. V and J are TRBV9 and TRBJ1-2; 8 bases line up with TRBD1. The CDR3 contains 14 residues. V lost 3 bases and J lost 5; bases outside the gene matches: 6. In germline, CDR1 is SGDLS, CDR2 YYNGEE. The CDR3, as DNA: TGTGCCAGCAGCGCCGGACAGGGATCGTATGGCTACACCTTC. This encodes CASSAGQGSYGYTF. The variable domain in full, with the rest retrieved from reference TRBV9 and TRBJ1-2, is DSGVTQTPKHLITATGQRVTLRCSPRSGDLSVYWYQQSLDQGLQFLIQYYNGEERAKGNILERFSAQQFPDLHSELNLSSLELGDSALYFCASSAGQGSYGYTFGSGTRLTVV.

This clonotype was detected only a few times. The gene calls are TRBV3-1 and TRBJ2-2, with a possible D match to TRBD2 (5 bases). The CDR3 runs to 17 residues. V gave up 4 bases and J gave up 3 bases, with 18 bases separating them. CDR1 and CDR2 (germline): LGHDT, YNNKEL (reference sequence). The chain's CDR3 is CASSRSGVGAYTGELFF. The CDR3 region has the DNA TGTGCCAGCAGCCGAAGCGGAGTAGGCGCGTACACCGGGGAGCTGTTTTTT.

The chain links TRBV7-9 to TRBJ2-7, with D possibly being TRBD2 (6 bases). This CDR3 has 12 amino acids. In germline, CDR1 is SEHNR, CDR2 FQNEAQ (reference sequence). Trimming removed 6 bases at V and 7 bases at J, with 13 bases between. Here the CDR3 DNA reads TGTGCCAGCAGAACCGGAGGGCATGAGCAGTACTTC. This translates into CASRTGGHEQYF.

This clonotype was counted ten times or more. This rearrangement joins TRBV4-2 to TRBJ2-7; D is possibly TRBD2 (6 bases). Germline CDR1 reads LGHNA; CDR2 reads YNFKEQ. This CDR3 contains 15 residues. The V and J ends lost 6 bases and 0 bases respectively, with 15 bases between them. CDR3 sequence (DNA): TGTGCCAGCAGGGTCTCCGGGACTTCCTCCTACGAGCAGTACTTC. It is translated as CASRVSGTSSYEQYF.

There are a few counts of this clonotype. The CDR3 nucleotides are TGCAGTGCGGTGATAGTAGGGGAGCAGTTCTTC. Protein product: CSAVIVGEQFF. The chain links TRBV20-1 to TRBJ2-1; no reliable D call. V was shortened by 6 bases and J by 10 bases, with 13 bases between the two germline ends. This CDR3 is 11 amino acids long. Germline V gene data show CDR1 as DFQATT and CDR2 as SNEGSKA (reference sequence).

The chain recombines TRBV20-1 with TRBJ2-7; 13 bases fit TRBD2. Germline CDR1 is DFQATT and CDR2 is SNEGSKA (reference sequence). V lost 5 bases to trimming and J lost 6 bases; unmatched junction nucleotides: 10. There are 15 residues in the CDR3. Here the CDR3 DNA reads TGCAGTGCTCAGGGACTAGCGGGATCCTCGTCCGAGCAGTACTTC. Its translation: CSAQGLAGSSSEQYF.